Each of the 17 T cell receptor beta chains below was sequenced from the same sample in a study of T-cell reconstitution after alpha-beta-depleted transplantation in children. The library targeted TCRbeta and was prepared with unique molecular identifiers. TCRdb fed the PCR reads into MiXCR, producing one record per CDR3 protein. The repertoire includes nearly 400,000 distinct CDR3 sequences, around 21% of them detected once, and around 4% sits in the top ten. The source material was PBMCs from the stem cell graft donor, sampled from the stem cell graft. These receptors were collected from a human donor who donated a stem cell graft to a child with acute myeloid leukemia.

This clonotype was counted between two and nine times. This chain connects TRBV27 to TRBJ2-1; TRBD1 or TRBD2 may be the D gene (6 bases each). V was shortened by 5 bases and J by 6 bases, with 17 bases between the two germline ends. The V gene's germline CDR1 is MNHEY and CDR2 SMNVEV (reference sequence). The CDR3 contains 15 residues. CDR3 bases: TGTGCCAGCAGTCCGTTGGGGGGACACCTCAATGAGCAGTTCTTC. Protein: CASSPLGGHLNEQFF.

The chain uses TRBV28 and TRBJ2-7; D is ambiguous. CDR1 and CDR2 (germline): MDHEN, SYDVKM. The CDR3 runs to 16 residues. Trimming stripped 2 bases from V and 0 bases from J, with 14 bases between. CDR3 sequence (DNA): TGTGCCAGCAGTTTAGTGGGCTCCGATCTCTCCTACGAGCAGTACTTC. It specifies CASSLVGSDLSYEQYF.

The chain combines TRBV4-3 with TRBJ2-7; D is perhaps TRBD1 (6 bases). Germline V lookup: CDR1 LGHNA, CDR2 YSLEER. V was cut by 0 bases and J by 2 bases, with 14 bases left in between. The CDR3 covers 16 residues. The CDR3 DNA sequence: TGCGCCAGCAGCCAAGATAGGGGGACAAGTACCTACGAGCAGTACTTC. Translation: CASSQDRGTSTYEQYF.

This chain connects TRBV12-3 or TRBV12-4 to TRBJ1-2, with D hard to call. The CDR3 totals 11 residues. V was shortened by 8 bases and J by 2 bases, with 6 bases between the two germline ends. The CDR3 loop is CASGVNYGYTF. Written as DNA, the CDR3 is TGTGCCAGCGGGGTGAACTATGGCTACACCTTC.

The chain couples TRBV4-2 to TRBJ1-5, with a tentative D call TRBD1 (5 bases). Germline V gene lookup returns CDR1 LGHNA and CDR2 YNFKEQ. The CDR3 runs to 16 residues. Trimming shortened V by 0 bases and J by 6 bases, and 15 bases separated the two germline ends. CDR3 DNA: TGTGCCAGCAGCCAAGATGGAACAAGGGGCGGTCAGCCCCAGCATTTT. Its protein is CASSQDGTRGGQPQHF.

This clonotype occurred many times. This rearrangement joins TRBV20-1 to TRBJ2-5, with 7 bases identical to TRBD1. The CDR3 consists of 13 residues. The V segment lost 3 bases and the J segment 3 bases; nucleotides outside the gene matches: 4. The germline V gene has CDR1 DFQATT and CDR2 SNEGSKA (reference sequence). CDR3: CSARKGGEETQYF. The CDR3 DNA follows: TGCAGTGCTAGGAAAGGGGGCGAAGAGACCCAGTACTTC.

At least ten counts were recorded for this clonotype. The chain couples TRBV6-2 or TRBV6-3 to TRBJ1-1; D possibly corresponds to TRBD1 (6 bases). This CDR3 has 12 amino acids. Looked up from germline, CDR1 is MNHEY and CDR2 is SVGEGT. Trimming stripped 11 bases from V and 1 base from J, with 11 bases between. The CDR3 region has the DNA TGTGCCTCCGGGACATCGAACACTGAAGCTTTCTTT. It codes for CASGTSNTEAFF.

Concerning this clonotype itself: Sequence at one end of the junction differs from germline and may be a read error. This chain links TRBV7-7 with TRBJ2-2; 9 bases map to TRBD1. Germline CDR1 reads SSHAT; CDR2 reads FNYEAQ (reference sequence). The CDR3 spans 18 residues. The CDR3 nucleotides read TGTGCTAGCAGCCGGGACGGACAGGGGACGGGGAACACCGGGGAGCTGTTTTTT. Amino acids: CASSRDGQGTGNTGELFF.

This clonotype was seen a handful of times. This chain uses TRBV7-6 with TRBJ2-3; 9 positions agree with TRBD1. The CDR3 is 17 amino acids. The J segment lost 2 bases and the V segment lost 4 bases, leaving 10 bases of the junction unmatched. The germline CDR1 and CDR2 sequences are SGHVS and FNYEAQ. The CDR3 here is CASSYPPQGAITDTQYF. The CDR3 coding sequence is TGTGCCAGCAGCTACCCTCCACAGGGGGCTATCACAGATACGCAGTATTTT.

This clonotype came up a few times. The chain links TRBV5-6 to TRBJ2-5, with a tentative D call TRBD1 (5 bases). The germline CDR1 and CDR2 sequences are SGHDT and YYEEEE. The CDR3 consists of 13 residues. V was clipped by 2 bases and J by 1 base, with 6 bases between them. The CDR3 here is CASSFGAQETQYF. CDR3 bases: TGTGCCAGCAGCTTTGGGGCCCAAGAGACCCAGTACTTC.

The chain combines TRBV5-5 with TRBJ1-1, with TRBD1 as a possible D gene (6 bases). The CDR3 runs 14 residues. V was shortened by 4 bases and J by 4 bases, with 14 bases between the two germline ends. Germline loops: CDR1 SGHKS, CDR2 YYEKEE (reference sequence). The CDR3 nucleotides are TGTGCCAGCAGCACCTTCCAGGGGAGCACTGAAGCTTTCTTT. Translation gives CASSTFQGSTEAFF.

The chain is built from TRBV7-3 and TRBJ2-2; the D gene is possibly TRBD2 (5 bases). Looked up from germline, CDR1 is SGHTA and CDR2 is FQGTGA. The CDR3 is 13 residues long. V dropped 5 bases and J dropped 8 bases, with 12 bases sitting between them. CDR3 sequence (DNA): TGTGCCAGCAGCACCCTAGCAGGAGGGGAGCTGTTTTTT. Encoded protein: CASSTLAGGELFF.

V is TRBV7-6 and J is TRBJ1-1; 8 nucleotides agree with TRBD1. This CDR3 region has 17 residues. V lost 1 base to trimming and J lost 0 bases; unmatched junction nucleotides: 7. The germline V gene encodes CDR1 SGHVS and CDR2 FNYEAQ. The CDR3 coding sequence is TGTGCCAGCAGCTTAGTCCTCGGACAGGGTATGAACACTGAAGCTTTCTTT. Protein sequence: CASSLVLGQGMNTEAFF.

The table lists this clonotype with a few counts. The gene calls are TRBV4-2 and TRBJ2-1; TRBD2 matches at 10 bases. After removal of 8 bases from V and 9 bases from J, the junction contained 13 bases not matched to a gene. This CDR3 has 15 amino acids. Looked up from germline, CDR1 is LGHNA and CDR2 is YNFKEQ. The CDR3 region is CASLPLAGDPSEQFF. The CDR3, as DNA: TGTGCCAGCCTACCCCTAGCGGGGGACCCCAGTGAGCAGTTCTTC.

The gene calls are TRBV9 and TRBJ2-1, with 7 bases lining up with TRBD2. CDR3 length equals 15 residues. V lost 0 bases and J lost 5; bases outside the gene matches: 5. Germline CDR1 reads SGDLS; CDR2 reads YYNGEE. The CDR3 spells CASSVGGGVDNEQFF. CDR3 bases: TGTGCCAGCAGCGTAGGGGGGGGAGTTGACAATGAGCAGTTCTTC.

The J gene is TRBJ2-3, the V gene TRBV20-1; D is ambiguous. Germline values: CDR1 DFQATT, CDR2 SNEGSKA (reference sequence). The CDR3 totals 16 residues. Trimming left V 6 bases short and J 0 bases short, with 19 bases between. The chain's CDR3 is CSAQGLADYSTDTQYF. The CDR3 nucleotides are TGCAGTGCCCAAGGCCTGGCCGATTATAGCACAGATACGCAGTATTTT.

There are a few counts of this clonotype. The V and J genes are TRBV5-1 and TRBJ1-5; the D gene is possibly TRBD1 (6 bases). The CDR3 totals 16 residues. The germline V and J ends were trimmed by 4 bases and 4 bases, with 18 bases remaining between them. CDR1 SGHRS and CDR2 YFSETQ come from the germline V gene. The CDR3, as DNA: TGCGCCAGCAGCCCCGTGGGGGGGGGCTCGAATCAGCCCCAGCATTTT. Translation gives CASSPVGGGSNQPQHF.